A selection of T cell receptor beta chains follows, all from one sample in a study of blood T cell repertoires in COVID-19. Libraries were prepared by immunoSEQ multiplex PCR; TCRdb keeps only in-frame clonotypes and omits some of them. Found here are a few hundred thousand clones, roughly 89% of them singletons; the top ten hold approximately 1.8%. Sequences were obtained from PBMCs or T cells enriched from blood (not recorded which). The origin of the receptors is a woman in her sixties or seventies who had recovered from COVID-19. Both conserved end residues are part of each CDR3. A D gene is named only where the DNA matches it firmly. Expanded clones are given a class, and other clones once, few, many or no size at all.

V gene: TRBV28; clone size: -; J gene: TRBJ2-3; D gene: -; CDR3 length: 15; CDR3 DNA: TGTGCCAGCACGAAATACAGGGACTACACAGATACGCAGTATTTT; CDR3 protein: CASTKYRDYTDTQYF
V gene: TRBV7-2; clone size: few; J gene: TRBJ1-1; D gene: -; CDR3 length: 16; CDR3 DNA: TGTGCCAGCAGCCCCCAGGTGGGACTGGTGAACACTGAAGCTTTCTTT; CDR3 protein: CASSPQVGLVNTEAFF
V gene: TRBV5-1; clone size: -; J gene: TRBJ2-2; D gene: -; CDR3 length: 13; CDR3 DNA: TGCGCCAGCAGCCAGCCACGGGCCGGGGAGCTGTTTTTT; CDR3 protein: CASSQPRAGELFF
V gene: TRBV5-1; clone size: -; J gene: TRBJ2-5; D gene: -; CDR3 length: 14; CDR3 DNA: TGCGCCAGCAGCCCCGGGAAGATCCAAGAGACCCAGTACTTC; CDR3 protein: CASSPGKIQETQYF
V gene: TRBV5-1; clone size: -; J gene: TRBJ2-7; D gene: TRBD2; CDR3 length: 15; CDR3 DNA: TGCGCCAGCAGCTTGGAGGCGGGAGGGTCCTACGAGCAGTACTTC; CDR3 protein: CASSLEAGGSYEQYF
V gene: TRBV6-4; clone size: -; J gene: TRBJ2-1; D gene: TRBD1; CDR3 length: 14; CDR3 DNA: TGTGCCAGCAGCCCTACAGGGGCGATCAATGAGCAGTTCTTC; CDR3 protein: CASSPTGAINEQFF
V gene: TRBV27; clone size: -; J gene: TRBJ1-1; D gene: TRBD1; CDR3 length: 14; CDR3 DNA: TGTGCCAGCAGCGCGGGACAGTTGAACACTGAAGCTTTCTTT; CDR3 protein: CASSAGQLNTEAFF
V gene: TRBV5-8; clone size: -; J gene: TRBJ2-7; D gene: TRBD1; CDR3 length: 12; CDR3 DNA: TGTGCCAGCGGAGAGACAGGGGACGAGCAGTACTTC; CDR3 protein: CASGETGDEQYF
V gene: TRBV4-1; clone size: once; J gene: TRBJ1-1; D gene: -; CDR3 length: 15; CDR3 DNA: TGCGCCAGCAGCCAAGCCCAGAACCTGAACACTGAAGCTTTCTTT; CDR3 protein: CASSQAQNLNTEAFF
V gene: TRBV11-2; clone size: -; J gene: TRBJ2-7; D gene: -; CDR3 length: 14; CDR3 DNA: TGTGCCAGCAGCCCCTGGCGGCCCTCCTACGAGCAGTACTTC; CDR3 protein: CASSPWRPSYEQYF
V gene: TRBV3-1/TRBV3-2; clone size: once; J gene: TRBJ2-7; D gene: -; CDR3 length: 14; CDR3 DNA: TGTGCCAGCAGCCAAGACGGGGTGAGGAGGGAGCAGTACTTC; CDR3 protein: CASSQDGVRREQYF
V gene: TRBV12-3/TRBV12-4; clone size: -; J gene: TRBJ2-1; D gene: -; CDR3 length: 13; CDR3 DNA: TGTGCCAGCACCCTCCGCTCCTACAATGAGCAGTTCTTC; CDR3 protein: CASTLRSYNEQFF
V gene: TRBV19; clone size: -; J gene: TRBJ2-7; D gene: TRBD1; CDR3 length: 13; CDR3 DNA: TGTGCCAGTAGGCGGACAGGGTCGTCCGAGCAGTACTTC; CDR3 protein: CASRRTGSSEQYF
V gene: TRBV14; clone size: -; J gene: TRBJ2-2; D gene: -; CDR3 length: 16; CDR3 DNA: TGTGCCAGCAGCCAAGAGGGCAGGGGCGCACCCGGGGAGCTGTTTTTT; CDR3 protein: CASSQEGRGAPGELFF
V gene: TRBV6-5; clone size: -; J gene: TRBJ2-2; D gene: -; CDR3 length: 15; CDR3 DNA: TGTGCCAGCAGCCTTACTGGGGGGTACACCGGGGAGCTGTTTTTT; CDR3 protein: CASSLTGGYTGELFF
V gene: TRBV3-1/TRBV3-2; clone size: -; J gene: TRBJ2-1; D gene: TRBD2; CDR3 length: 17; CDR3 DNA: TGTGCCAGCAGAGGAACTCCCGGGACTAGCGGCCACAATGAGCAGTTCTTC; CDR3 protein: CASRGTPGTSGHNEQFF
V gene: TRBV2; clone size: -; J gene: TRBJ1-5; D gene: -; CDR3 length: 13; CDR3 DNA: TGTGCCAACAGTGAACAGAGCAATCAGCCCCAGCATTTT; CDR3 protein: CANSEQSNQPQHF
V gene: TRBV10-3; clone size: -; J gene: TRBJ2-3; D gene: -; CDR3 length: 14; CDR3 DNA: TGTGCCATCAGTCAGGACTCGAACACAGATACGCAGTATTTT; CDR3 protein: CAISQDSNTDTQYF
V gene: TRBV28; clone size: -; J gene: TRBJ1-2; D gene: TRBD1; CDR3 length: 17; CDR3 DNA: TGTGCCAGCAGCTACCCTCAGCGGACAGGGGCGAACTATGGCTACACCTTC; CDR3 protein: CASSYPQRTGANYGYTF
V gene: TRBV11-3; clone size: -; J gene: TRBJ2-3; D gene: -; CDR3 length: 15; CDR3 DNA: TGTGCCAGCAGCTTATGGGGGGATAGCACAGATACGCAGTATTTT; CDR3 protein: CASSLWGDSTDTQYF
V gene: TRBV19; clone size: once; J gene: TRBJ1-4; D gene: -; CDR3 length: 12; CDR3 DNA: TGTGCCAGTAAGGAGGGGATGGAAAAACTGTTTTTT; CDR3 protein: CASKEGMEKLFF
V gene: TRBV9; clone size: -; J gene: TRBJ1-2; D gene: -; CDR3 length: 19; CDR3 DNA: TGTGCCAGCAGCCCAAGCAGGAGCGGGACCGCTTTTCTTAACTATGGCTACACCTTC; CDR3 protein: CASSPSRSGTAFLNYGYTF
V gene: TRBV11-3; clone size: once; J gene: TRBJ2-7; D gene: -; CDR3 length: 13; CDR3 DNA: TGTGCCAGCAGCCTAGCTAGCTCCTACGAGCAGTACTTC; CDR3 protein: CASSLASSYEQYF